The clone carrying this T cell receptor (beta chain) was observed many times. Its antigen is unknown. The data were obtained in a study of early T cells in non-severe SARS-CoV-2 infection. Study at large: The input, bulk RNA from unsorted whole blood, was sequenced, and chains were unpaired. Study-wide findings and caveats: Database matching using VDJdb favored anti-spike CD8 responses, with private and CD4 specificities left missing.

The CDR3 is 15 residues long. J gave up 2 bases and V 0 bases, and 0 bases lay outside the gene matches. CDR1 is SGHAT, CDR2 FQNNGV, per germline. MiXCR, run by TCRdb on the 5' RACE reads, gives a single entry per CDR3 protein. The sample gives some 21,000 distinct CDR3 sequences, 4.2% of which show up once; 7.2% is in the top ten. V and J are TRBV11-2 and TRBJ1-5; 8 bases are a match to TRBD1. Input material: whole blood. This clonotype was obtained from an adult who was a healthcare worker with PCR-confirmed SARS-CoV-2 infection or an uninfected control (not recorded which). CDR3 region: CASSLEDRGNQPQHF. For the CDR3, the DNA is TGTGCCAGCAGCTTAGAGGACAGGGGCAATCAGCCCCAGCATTTT.